This T cell receptor beta chain comes out of a study of T cells in Graves' hyperthyroidism and ophthalmopathy (dated by TCRdb to the late 2010s). Broadly, across the study: Peripheral blood was collected at initial diagnosis, before any treatment. The 85 to 100 discovery patients were divided at random into training and test sets in a 7:3 ratio. Thyroid tissue and blood T-cell repertoires from roughly 6 Graves' hyperthyroidism patients were also compared in the study. An independent validation cohort of under 20 hyperthyroidism patients and approximately 15 patients who later progressed to ophthalmopathy tested prospective prediction of ophthalmopathy. TCR V-J signatures able to tell the groups apart were searched for in a discovery cohort of 90 to 100 patients, of whom around 42 had Graves' ophthalmopathy and around 57 had stable Graves' hyperthyroidism. After sampling, hyperthyroidism patients received methimazole starting at 30 mg daily, and ophthalmopathy patients received high-dose intravenous methylprednisolone. TCR Vbeta CDR3 sequencing of 135 peripheral blood samples (about 45 ophthalmopathy, under 80 hyperthyroidism and about 17 progressor patients) is reported in the paper.

CDR1 and CDR2 are drawn from the germline V gene: SGHRS, YFSETQ. The CDR3 sequence holds 13 residues, the cysteine and phenylalanine included. Only the CDR3 portion is preserved as DNA: 39 bases, with reading frame beginning at the first base. The junction shows trimming of 5 bases on V and 0 bases on J, plus 8 bases between the germline ends. A patient counted as having stable Graves' hyperthyroidism if no progression to ophthalmopathy occurred over 18 months of follow-up. Hyperthyroidism patients were aged 18 to 65 years and newly diagnosed, with disease duration of less than 2 months. Any patient with an uncontrolled infection, another autoimmune disease, pregnancy or lactation was excluded. Clinical symptoms, serum thyroxine and TRAb, thyroid ultrasound, and orbital computed tomography formed the basis for the diagnoses. Ficoll-Paque density gradient centrifugation was used to isolate PBMCs from 8.5 to 10 ml of fresh peripheral blood. Total RNA was extracted with Trizol reagent, and quality was checked on an Agilent 2100 Bioanalyzer.

General conclusions and limits of the study: Most expanded thyroid clonotypes (frequency above 0.001) were also found in blood, which suggests that blood repertoires may mirror thyroid immune responses. Ophthalmopathy was separated from stable hyperthyroidism by a 13 V-J signature model, with about 88% sensitivity and just over 81% specificity obtained in cross-validation and 80%/75% obtained in testing. No statistical method was used to fix the sample size in advance, and group allocation was not hidden from the investigators. During validation, the model predicted progression to ophthalmopathy a median of about 6.3 months ahead of onset, with around 70% sensitivity and around 72% specificity.

The TCR beta CDR3 regions were amplified from the RNA transcripts. A first-round RT-PCR of the TCR CDR3 used the HTBI primer set with the Qiagen OneStep RT-PCR kit. A second multiplex PCR round built the libraries, followed by size selection and purification. The libraries were sequenced on an Illumina HiSeq2000 using paired-end 100 bp reads. In the source study's methods: Raw data were processed with SOAPnuke, discarding reads with adapters, uncalled bases, mean Phred below 15, or no exact constant-primer or identifier match. COPE v1.2.5 was used to merge the high-quality paired reads, and each unique nucleotide sequence was defined as a clonotype. MiTCR v1.1 was used to align the clonotypes against IMGT TRBV, TRBD and TRBJ reference segments. The analysis was restricted to V-J combinations with a frequency above 0.0001, which together covered 99% to 99.2% of the repertoires. A TCS score was defined as the ratio of F50 (clonal expansion) to E x V (chaos), with BLOSUM62-based TCRdist applied between CDR3 peptides within each V-J. Welch's t-statistics and random forest reduced approximately 520 V-J features to 10 to 15, which were used in a naive Bayes classifier (R e1071). Thyroid-blood repertoire similarity was quantified with the Morisita-Horn index. The public reads were reanalyzed by TCRdb: fastp trimming at Q25, MiXCR alignment, in-frame beta chains only. Rows matching on CDR3 protein sequence are summarized as one entry with the most common DNA and genes. The V and J calls come from TCRdb's annotation, not from the publication. The sample contains 600,000 to 800,000 distinct CDR3 sequences, under 45% of them found a single time. Jointly, the top ten make up roughly 30% of the sample.

This clonotype was observed at least ten times. Its specific antigen is unknown. Base quality data are lacking; no much larger clone is found one base away. The chain uses TRBV5-1 and TRBJ1-1; there is no confident call for the D gene. The specimen sequenced was blood. This TCR was sampled from a woman in her 40s with Graves' hyperthyroidism. The CDR3 has the sequence CASRYQLNTEAFF. In nucleotide form, the sequence is TGCGCCAGCAGATACCAGTTGAACACTGAAGCTTTCTTT.